This T cell receptor beta chain was recovered during a study of T-cell memory formation after mild COVID-19. Turning to the study itself: Each donor largely had its own TCR clusters.

Germline CDR1 MNHEY, CDR2 SMNVEV (reference sequence). This CDR3 has 16 amino acids. V shed 10 bases, J shed 1 base, and the junction held 8 bases outside the gene matches. This clonotype was detected only once. TCRdb analysed the 5' RACE reads with MiXCR anew, one entry per CDR3 protein. The table lists 450,000 to 650,000 distinct CDR3 sequences, about a fifth of them singletons, with about 8.7% in the top ten. The chain carries TRBV27 and TRBJ2-1; 12 nucleotides line up with TRBD2. The clonotype was recovered from an adult woman who had mild COVID-19 (a few samples of this study predate the infection). Cell type and time point are not known. Sequencing was performed on PBMCs or a T cell subset sorted from them (not recorded which). The CDR3 loop is CATRTSGTHSYNEQFF. CDR3 DNA: TGTGCCACCCGGACTAGCGGGACCCATTCCTACAATGAGCAGTTCTTC.